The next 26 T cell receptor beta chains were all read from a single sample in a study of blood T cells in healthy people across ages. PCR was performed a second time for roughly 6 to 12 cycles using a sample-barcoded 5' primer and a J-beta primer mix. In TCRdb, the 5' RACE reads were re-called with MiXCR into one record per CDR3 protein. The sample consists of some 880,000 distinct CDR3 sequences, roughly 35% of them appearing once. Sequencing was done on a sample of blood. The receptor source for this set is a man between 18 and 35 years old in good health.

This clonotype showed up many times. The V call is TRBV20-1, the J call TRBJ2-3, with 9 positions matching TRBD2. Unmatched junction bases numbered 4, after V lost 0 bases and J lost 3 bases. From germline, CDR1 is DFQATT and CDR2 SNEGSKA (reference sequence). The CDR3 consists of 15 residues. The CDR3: CSARDASGATDTQYF. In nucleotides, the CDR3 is TGCAGTGCTAGAGACGCTAGCGGGGCAACAGATACGCAGTATTTT.

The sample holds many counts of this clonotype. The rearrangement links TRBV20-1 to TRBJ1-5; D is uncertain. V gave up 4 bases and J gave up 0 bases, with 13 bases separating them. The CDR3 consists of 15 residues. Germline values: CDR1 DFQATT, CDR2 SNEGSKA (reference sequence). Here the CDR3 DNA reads TGCAGTGCTAAGAAGGGTGACTATAGCAATCAGCCCCAGCATTTT. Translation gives CSAKKGDYSNQPQHF.

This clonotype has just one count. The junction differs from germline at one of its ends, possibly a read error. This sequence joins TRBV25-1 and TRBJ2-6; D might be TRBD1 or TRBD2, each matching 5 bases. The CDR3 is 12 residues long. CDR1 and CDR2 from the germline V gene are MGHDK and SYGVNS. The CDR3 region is CASAAGANVLAF. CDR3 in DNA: TGTGCCAGCGCCGCCGGGGCCAACGTCCTGGCTTTC.

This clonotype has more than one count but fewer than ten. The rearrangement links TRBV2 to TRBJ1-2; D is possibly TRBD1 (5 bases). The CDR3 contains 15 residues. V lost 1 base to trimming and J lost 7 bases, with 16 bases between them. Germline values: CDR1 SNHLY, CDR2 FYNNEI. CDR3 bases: TGTGCCAGCAGTGAAGTCGGTCGGGACGGCGGTGGCTACACCTTC. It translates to CASSEVGRDGGGYTF.

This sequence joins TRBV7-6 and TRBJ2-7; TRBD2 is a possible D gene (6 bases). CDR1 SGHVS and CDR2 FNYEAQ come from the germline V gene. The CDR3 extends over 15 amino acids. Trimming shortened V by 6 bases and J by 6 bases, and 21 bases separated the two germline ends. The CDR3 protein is CASSSMGGNALEQYF. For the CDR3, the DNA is TGTGCCAGCAGTTCAATGGGGGGAAACGCACTCGAGCAGTACTTC.

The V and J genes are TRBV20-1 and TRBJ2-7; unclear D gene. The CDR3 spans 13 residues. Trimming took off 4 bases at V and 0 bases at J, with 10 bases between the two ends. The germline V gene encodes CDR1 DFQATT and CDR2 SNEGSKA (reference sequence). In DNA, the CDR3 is TGCAGTGCTATCCCTCACGGCTCCTACGAGCAGTACTTC. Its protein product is CSAIPHGSYEQYF.

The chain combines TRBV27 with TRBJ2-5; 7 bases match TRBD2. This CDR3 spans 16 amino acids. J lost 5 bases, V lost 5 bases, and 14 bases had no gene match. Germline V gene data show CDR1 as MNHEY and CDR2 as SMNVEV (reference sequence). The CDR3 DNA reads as TGTGCCAGCAGTCTAAACGGGGGACTACTAATTGAGACCCAGTACTTC. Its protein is CASSLNGGLLIETQYF.

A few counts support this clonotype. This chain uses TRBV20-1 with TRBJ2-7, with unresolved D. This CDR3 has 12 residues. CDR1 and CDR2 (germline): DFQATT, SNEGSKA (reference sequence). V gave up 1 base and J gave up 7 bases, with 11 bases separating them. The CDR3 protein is CSARGSDNEQYF. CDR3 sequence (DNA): TGCAGTGCTAGAGGATCAGACAATGAGCAGTACTTC.

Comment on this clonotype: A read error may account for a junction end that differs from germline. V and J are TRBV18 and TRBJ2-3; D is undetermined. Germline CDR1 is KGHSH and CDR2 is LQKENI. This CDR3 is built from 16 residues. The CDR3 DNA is TGTGCCAGCTCGCCACCACTTCGGTTCGGCACAGATACGCAGTATTTT. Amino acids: CASSPPLRFGTDTQYF.

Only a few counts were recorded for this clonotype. The CDR3 is CAISESDQGSNSPLHF. In nucleotides, the CDR3 is TGTGCCATCAGTGAGTCTGATCAGGGGTCCAATTCACCCCTCCACTTT. This chain joins TRBV10-3 and TRBJ1-6; the D gene is possibly TRBD1 (6 bases). The germline V and J ends were trimmed by 0 bases and 7 bases, with 13 bases remaining between them. There are 16 residues in the CDR3. The germline gives CDR1 ENHRY, CDR2 SYGVKD.

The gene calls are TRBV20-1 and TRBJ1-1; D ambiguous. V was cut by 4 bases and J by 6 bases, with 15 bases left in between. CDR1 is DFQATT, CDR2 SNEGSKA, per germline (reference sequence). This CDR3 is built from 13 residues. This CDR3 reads CSATKGWYAEAFF. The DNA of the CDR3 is TGCAGTGCTACTAAGGGCTGGTACGCTGAAGCTTTCTTT.

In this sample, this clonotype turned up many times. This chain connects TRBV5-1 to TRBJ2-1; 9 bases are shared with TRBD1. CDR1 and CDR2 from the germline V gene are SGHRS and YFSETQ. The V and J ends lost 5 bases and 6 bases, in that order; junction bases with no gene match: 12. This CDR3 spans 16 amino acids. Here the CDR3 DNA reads TGCGCCAGCAGTTACCCGGGACAGGGAGTATTCAATGAGCAGTTCTTC. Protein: CASSYPGQGVFNEQFF.

CDR3 in DNA: TGCGCCAGCAGCCAAGATGTCGGGTGGGGTCCCAATGAGCAGTACTTC. The encoded protein is CASSQDVGWGPNEQYF. The V and J genes are TRBV4-1 and TRBJ2-5; D gene uncertain. Trimming cost V 0 bases and J 11 bases, with 22 bases left between them. Germline CDR1 reads MGHRA; CDR2 reads YSYEKL. The CDR3 consists of 16 residues.

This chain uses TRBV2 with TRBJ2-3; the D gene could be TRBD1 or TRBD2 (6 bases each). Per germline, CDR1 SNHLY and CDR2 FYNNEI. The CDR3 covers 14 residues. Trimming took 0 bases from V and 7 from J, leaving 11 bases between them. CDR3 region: CASSEAGGRHTQYF. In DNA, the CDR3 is TGTGCCAGCAGTGAAGCCGGGGGCAGGCATACGCAGTATTTT.

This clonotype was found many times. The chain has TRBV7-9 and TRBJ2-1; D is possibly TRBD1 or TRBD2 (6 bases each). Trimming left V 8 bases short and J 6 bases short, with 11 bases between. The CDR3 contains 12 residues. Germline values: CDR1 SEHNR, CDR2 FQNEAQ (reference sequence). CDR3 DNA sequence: TGTGCCAGCTCAAAGGGGGGCAATGAGCAGTTCTTC. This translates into CASSKGGNEQFF.

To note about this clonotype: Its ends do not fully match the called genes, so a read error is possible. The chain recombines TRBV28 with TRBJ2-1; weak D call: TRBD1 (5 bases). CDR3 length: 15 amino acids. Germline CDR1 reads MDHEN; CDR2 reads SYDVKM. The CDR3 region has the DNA TGCGCCAGCAGTACCCGACAGAGATTGGGCAATGAGCAGTTCTTC. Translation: CASSTRQRLGNEQFF. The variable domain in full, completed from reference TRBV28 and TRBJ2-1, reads DVKVTQSSRYLVKRTGEKVFLECVQDMDHENMFWYRQDPGLGLRLIYFSYDVKMKEKGDIPEGYSVSREKKERFSLILESASTNQTSMYLCASSTRQRLGNEQFFGPGTRLTVL.

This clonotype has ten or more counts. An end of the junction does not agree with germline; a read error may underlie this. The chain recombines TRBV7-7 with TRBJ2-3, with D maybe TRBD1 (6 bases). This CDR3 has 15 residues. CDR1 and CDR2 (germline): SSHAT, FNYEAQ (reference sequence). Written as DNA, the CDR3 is TGTGCTAGCAGCTTAGGGGGAACTAGCACAGATACGCAGTATTTT. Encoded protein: CASSLGGTSTDTQYF.

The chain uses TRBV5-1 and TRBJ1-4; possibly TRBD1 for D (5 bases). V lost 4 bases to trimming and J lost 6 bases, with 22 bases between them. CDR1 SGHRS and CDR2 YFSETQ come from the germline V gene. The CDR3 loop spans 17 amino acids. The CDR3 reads CASSPWGGAVRDEKLFF. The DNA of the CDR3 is TGCGCCAGCAGCCCATGGGGGGGTGCGGTGCGGGATGAAAAACTGTTTTTT.

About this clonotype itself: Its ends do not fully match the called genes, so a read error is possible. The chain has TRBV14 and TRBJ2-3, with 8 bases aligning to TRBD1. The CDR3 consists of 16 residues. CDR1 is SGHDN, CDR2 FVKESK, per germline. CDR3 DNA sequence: TGTGCCAGCAGCCACCGGGACAGGTTAGGCACAGATGCGCAGTATTTT. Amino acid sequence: CASSHRDRLGTDAQYF.

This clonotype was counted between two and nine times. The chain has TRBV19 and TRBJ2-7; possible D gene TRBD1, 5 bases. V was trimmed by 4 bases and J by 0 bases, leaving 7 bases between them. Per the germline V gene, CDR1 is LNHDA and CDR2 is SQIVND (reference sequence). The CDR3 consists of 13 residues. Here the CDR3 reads CASSKDISYEQYF. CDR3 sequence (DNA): TGTGCCAGTAGTAAGGACATCTCCTACGAGCAGTACTTC.

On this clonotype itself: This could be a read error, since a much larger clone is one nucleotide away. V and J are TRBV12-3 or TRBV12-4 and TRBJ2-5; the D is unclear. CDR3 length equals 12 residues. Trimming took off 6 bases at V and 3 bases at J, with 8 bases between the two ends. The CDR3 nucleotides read TGTGCCAGCAGGTTGGTTAAAGAGACCCAGTACTTC. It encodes CASRLVKETQYF.

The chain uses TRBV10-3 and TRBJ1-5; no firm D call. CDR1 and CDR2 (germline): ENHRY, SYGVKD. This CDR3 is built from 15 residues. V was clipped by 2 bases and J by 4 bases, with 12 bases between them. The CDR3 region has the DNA TGTGCCATCAGTGAGCTGGGGAGGTCTAATCAGCCCCAGCATTTT. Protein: CAISELGRSNQPQHF.

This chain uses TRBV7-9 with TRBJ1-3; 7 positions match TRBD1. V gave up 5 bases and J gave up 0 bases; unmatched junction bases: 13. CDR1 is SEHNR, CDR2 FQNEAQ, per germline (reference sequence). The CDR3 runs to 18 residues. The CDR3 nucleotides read TGTGCCAGCAGCACAAGACAGGGAGGTCCTTCCTCTGGAAACACCATATATTTT. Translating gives CASSTRQGGPSSGNTIYF.

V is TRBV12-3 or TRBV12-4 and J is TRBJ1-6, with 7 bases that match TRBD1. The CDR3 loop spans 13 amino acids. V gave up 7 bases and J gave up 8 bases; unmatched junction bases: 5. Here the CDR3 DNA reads TGTGCCAGCACCTTGACAGGGTATTCACCCCTCCACTTT. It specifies CASTLTGYSPLHF.

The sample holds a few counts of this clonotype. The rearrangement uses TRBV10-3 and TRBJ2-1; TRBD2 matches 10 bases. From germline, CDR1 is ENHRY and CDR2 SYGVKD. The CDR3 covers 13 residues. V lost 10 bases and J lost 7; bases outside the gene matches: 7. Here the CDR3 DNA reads TGTGCCACAGGGGGGACTAGCGTAAATGAGCAGTTCTTC. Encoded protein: CATGGTSVNEQFF.

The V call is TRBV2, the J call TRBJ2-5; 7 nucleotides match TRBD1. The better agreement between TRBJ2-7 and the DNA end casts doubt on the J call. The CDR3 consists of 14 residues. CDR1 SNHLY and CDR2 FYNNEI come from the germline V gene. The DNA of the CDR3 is TGTGCCAGCAGCGCGATGACAGGGTACTCCGAGCAGTACTTC. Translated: CASSAMTGYSEQYF.